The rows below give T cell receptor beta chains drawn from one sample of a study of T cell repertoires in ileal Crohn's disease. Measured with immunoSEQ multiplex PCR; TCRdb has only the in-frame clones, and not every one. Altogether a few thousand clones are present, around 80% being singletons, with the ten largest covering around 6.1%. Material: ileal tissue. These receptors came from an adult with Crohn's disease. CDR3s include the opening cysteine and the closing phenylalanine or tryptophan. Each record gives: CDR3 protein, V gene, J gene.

CASSILAGGCEQYF	TRBV19	TRBJ2-7
CASSQPGRLEAFF	TRBV4-2	TRBJ1-1
CASSSGSSYEQYF	TRBV5-6	TRBJ2-7
CASSTAGGLNEQYF	TRBV27	TRBJ2-7
CASSAGTSDETQYF	TRBV5-1	TRBJ2-5
CASSVRTGGPDTQYF	TRBV2	TRBJ2-3
CASSRPGQGAYEQYF	TRBV7-2	TRBJ2-7
CASRPTGGRYSNQPQHF	TRBV14	TRBJ1-5
CASSMPGRYEQYF	TRBV5-1	TRBJ2-7
CASSGSGPLSNQPQHF	TRBV18	TRBJ1-5
CSVVAGDRETQYF	TRBV29-1	TRBJ2-5
CASSIATQASSPLHF	TRBV19	TRBJ1-6
CASSYREGYYEQYF	TRBV6-5	TRBJ2-7
CASSPSGTQGRIGGYTF	TRBV14	TRBJ1-2
CASSIQGYGYTF	TRBV7-2	TRBJ1-2
CASGLHGTEAFF	TRBV25-1	TRBJ1-1
CASSVRTDRSYNEQFF	TRBV9	TRBJ2-1
CASSPSAYEQYF	TRBV18	TRBJ2-7
CATRISGQVNTEAFF	TRBV6-6	TRBJ1-1
CASSLWTGGAGTEAFF	TRBV28	TRBJ1-1
CASSLFAGELSEQYF	TRBV5-1	TRBJ2-7
CASSFTAGANNSPLHF	TRBV11-2	TRBJ1-6
CASSPATRGDEQYF	TRBV18	TRBJ2-7
CASSSGLAGWYEQFF	TRBV28	TRBJ2-1
CASSPDRGTRHEQYF	TRBV5-1	TRBJ2-7
CASSAGQGAGELFF	TRBV19	TRBJ2-2
CASSLSYEQYF	TRBV13	TRBJ2-7
CASSFGGQRNTEAFF	TRBV13	TRBJ1-1
CASSAGPTGGNQPQHF	TRBV9	TRBJ1-5
CASSVDPSIDQPQHF	TRBV9	TRBJ1-5
CASSPYSGRQYF	TRBV11-2	TRBJ2-3
CAWSRRNSPLHF	TRBV30	TRBJ1-6
CSVWFRGDYNEQFF	TRBV29-1	TRBJ2-1
CASSLRQGGGYTF	TRBV19	TRBJ1-2
CASSKGDGSREQYF	TRBV5-1	TRBJ2-7
CASSPEGHYSNQPQHF	TRBV5-1	TRBJ1-5
CASSQDLAGAYGYTF	TRBV4-2	TRBJ1-2
CAISPGGPVDEQFF	TRBV10-3	TRBJ2-1
CASSLSFGGELFF	TRBV4-3	TRBJ2-2
CASSLVGTGSNEQYF	TRBV5-1	TRBJ2-7
CASSQEPGQGETQYF	TRBV4-1	TRBJ2-5
CASSYSTVNTEAFF	TRBV6-6	TRBJ1-1
CAISPSSGTGAWGEQFF	TRBV10-3	TRBJ2-1
CASSLDRVNSPLHF	TRBV5-4	TRBJ1-6
CHEEGGQNTGELFF	TRBV5-6	TRBJ2-2
CASRSSGNEKLFF	TRBV5-1	TRBJ1-4
CASSTTSGISYEQYF	TRBV5-1	TRBJ2-7
CASSGDREANYGYTF	TRBV18	TRBJ1-2
CASSLLGFRLNTEAFF	TRBV5-6	TRBJ1-1
CASRPPDRGRDTIYF	TRBV11-2	TRBJ1-3